This T cell receptor beta chain stems from a study of cytomegalovirus exposure and HLA in healthy donors. As for the study in general: The roughly 670 first-cohort repertoires shared a platform with the 120 validation repertoires, as reported in a later analysis.

This CDR3 has 13 amino acids. The V gene's germline CDR1 is MDHEN and CDR2 SYDVKM. Between the trimmed V and J ends, which lost 10 bases and 8 bases, there was a span of 20 bases. Clones were sequenced by immunoSEQ multiplex PCR, and TCRdb holds only the in-frame ones, with some missing. The sample contains under 200,000 clones, 91% of which appear only once. The material sequenced was PBMCs. The source of this sequence is a woman aged 18-29 years in good health and CMV-seropositive. V is TRBV28 and J is TRBJ1-2; D perhaps matches TRBD1 (6 bases). CDR3 amino acids: CATFLGQKEGYTF. The CDR3 nucleotides read TGTGCCACCTTCCTCGGACAGAAGGAGGGCTACACCTTC.